A selection of T cell receptor beta chains follows, all from one sample in a study of OX40 agonist ivuxolimab in advanced cancers. Repertoires were generated with immunoSEQ multiplex PCR, while TCRdb's copy carries only in-frame clones and drops some. The sample has 90,000 to 150,000 clones, around 91% seen once. The sample consisted of CD4+ or CD8+ T cells sorted from blood, taken in a trial of the OX40 agonist ivuxolimab. The receptor set was obtained from an adult with an advanced solid tumor such as melanoma, head and neck, liver or kidney cancer. The CDR3 runs from the conserved cysteine through the conserved F or W. A D gene is named only where the DNA matches it firmly. Clone size is given for some rows only: seen once, a few or many times, or a class if the clone is expanded.

D: -; J: TRBJ2-3; size: -; V: TRBV5-1; DNA: TGCGCCAGCAGCTTGGCAGTAGGGGAAAACACAGATACGCAGTATTTT; CDR3: CASSLAVGENTDTQYF
D: -; J: TRBJ1-1; size: few; V: TRBV4-2; DNA: TGTGCCAGCAGCCAGCTTTTCAGAGGGACTGAAGCTTTCTTT; CDR3: CASSQLFRGTEAFF
D: TRBD2; J: TRBJ2-3; size: -; V: TRBV27; DNA: TGTGCCAGCAGTTCCTGGACTAGCGGGGGGGCGGATACGCAGTATTTT; CDR3: CASSSWTSGGADTQYF
D: -; J: TRBJ2-3; size: -; V: TRBV28; DNA: TGTGCCAGCAGTTTACCGGCGGGGAACATGAATACGCAGTATTTT; CDR3: CASSLPAGNMNTQYF
D: TRBD1; J: TRBJ2-3; size: -; V: TRBV4-3; DNA: TGCGCCAGCAGCCAAGATCAAGGGGGCTCGTATACGCAGTATTTT; CDR3: CASSQDQGGSYTQYF
D: -; J: TRBJ1-6; size: -; V: TRBV6-1; DNA: TGTGCCAGCAGGGGACTCGACAGGCTTAATTCACCCCTCCACTTT; CDR3: CASRGLDRLNSPLHF
D: -; J: TRBJ1-2; size: -; V: TRBV4-3; DNA: TGCGCCAGCAGTCCCGGGGTGATGAGTTATGGCTACACCTTC; CDR3: CASSPGVMSYGYTF
D: TRBD2; J: TRBJ2-7; size: -; V: TRBV30; DNA: TGTGCCTGGAGTAATATGGGGGGGTACGAGCAGTACTTC; CDR3: CAWSNMGGYEQYF
D: TRBD1; J: TRBJ1-4; size: -; V: TRBV11-2; DNA: TGTGCCAGCAGCCTCGATGGACAGGTCACTAGGGAAAAACTGTTTTTT; CDR3: CASSLDGQVTREKLFF
D: TRBD1; J: TRBJ2-7; size: -; V: TRBV19; DNA: TGTGCCAGTAGTCCACTGTTGGGGACAGGGCCCTACGAGCAGTACTTC; CDR3: CASSPLLGTGPYEQYF
D: TRBD1; J: TRBJ1-2; size: -; V: TRBV7-9; DNA: TGTGCCAGCAGCCTTGGGACAGGGGAGGTTGGCTACACCTTC; CDR3: CASSLGTGEVGYTF
D: TRBD1; J: TRBJ2-1; size: -; V: TRBV14; DNA: TGTGCCAGCAGCCAAGTTTCAGGGGGCAGGGATGGGCAGTTCTTC; CDR3: CASSQVSGGRDGQFF
D: -; J: TRBJ1-1; size: -; V: TRBV18; DNA: TGTGCCAGCTCACCAGGAGGCGTGAACACTGAAGCTTTCTTT; CDR3: CASSPGGVNTEAFF
D: TRBD1; J: TRBJ2-7; size: -; V: TRBV15; DNA: TGTGCCACCAGCAGAGATCTTCAGGGGGCCGGGTACGAGCAGTACTTC; CDR3: CATSRDLQGAGYEQYF
D: TRBD1; J: TRBJ2-7; size: -; V: TRBV7-9; DNA: TGTGCCAGCAGCTTATTAAAAACAGGGGGAAGCGAGCAGTACTTC; CDR3: CASSLLKTGGSEQYF
D: -; J: TRBJ1-5; size: -; V: TRBV27; DNA: TGTGCCAGCAGTTTTTTTTCGGGTCAGCCCCAGCATTTT; CDR3: CASSFFSGQPQHF
D: -; J: TRBJ1-4; size: -; V: TRBV30; DNA: TGTGCCTGGAGAGGGACCGGGGAAAAACTGTTTTTT; CDR3: CAWRGTGEKLFF
D: -; J: TRBJ2-5; size: -; V: TRBV7-6; DNA: TGTGCCAGCAGTCCAGGGAGCGAGACCCAGTACTTC; CDR3: CASSPGSETQYF
D: TRBD1; J: TRBJ1-5; size: once; V: TRBV28; DNA: TGTGCCAGCAGTTTGACAGGGGGCGGTCAGCCCCAGCATTTT; CDR3: CASSLTGGGQPQHF
D: TRBD1; J: TRBJ1-5; size: -; V: TRBV29-1; DNA: TGCAGCGTTTTGACAGGGTTCAATCAGCCCCAGCATTTT; CDR3: CSVLTGFNQPQHF
D: TRBD2; J: TRBJ2-7; size: -; V: TRBV7-2; DNA: TGTGCCAGCAGCTCCCAACCTCTAGCGGGGGGCTACGAGCAGTACTTC; CDR3: CASSSQPLAGGYEQYF
D: -; J: TRBJ1-6; size: -; V: TRBV6-1; DNA: TGTGCCAGCAACACAGGCAATTCACCCCTCCACTTT; CDR3: CASNTGNSPLHF
D: -; J: TRBJ2-6; size: -; V: TRBV7-9; DNA: TGTGCCAGCAGCCTAGCCGGAGCCGTCTCTCTGACTTTC; CDR3: CASSLAGAVSLTF
D: TRBD2; J: TRBJ2-5; size: -; V: TRBV10-3; DNA: TGTGCCATCAGTGAGTCCGGCAGCGGGGGACAAGAGACCCAGTACTTC; CDR3: CAISESGSGGQETQYF
D: -; J: TRBJ2-7; size: -; V: TRBV4-1; DNA: TGCGCCAGCAGCCAATGGCAGGTTGACTACGAGCAGTACTTC; CDR3: CASSQWQVDYEQYF
D: -; J: TRBJ2-2; size: -; V: TRBV5-1; DNA: TGCGCCAGCTCCCCAGGGGACACCGGGGAGCTGTTTTTT; CDR3: CASSPGDTGELFF
D: TRBD1; J: TRBJ2-5; size: -; V: TRBV6-1; DNA: TGTGCCAGCAGCCGATTAGGGGGCGTTTCGGAGACCCAGTACTTC; CDR3: CASSRLGGVSETQYF
D: -; J: TRBJ2-7; size: -; V: TRBV9; DNA: TGTGCCAGCAGCGTAGCTGGGGGAAACTACGAGCAGTACTTC; CDR3: CASSVAGGNYEQYF
D: TRBD2; J: TRBJ2-5; size: -; V: TRBV6-6; DNA: TGTGCCAGCAGCGGGGGGACCCAAGAGACCCAGTACTTC; CDR3: CASSGGTQETQYF
D: TRBD2; J: TRBJ2-1; size: -; V: TRBV11-2; DNA: TGTGCCAGCAGCTTAGGCGGGGGGAGGCAGAATGAGCAGTTCTTC; CDR3: CASSLGGGRQNEQFF
D: -; J: TRBJ1-5; size: -; V: TRBV6-5; DNA: TGTGCCAGCAGGGTCTCGGAGTCTAGCAATCAGCCCCAGCATTTT; CDR3: CASRVSESSNQPQHF